The present entry profiles one T cell receptor (beta chain) with its context. The target antigen is unknown. The data stem from a study of identical twins. CDR1 is MDHEN, CDR2 SYDVKM, per germline. The CDR3 sequence is 15 residues long. General study findings and limits: A partial confounding effect on zero-insertion analyses could come from invariant MAIT and iNKT cells. Within twin pairs, the out-of-frame alpha sequences they shared showed excess low generation probability.

A universal primer site came from template switching; cDNA carried unique molecular identifiers. A single record per CDR3 protein comes from TCRdb applying MiXCR to the 5' RACE reads. The data contain some 1,600,000 distinct CDR3 sequences, about 32% of them singletons. The sample comprised cord blood. V and J are TRBV28 and TRBJ2-5; tentative D call: TRBD1 (7 bases). Judging by the DNA end, TRBJ2-4 fits better; the J call may be wrong. This TCR derives from a newborn girl in good health. The CDR3 spells CASRPQGRGENIQYF. DNA of the CDR3: TGTGCCAGCAGACCACAGGGGCGGGGTGAAAACATTCAGTACTTC.